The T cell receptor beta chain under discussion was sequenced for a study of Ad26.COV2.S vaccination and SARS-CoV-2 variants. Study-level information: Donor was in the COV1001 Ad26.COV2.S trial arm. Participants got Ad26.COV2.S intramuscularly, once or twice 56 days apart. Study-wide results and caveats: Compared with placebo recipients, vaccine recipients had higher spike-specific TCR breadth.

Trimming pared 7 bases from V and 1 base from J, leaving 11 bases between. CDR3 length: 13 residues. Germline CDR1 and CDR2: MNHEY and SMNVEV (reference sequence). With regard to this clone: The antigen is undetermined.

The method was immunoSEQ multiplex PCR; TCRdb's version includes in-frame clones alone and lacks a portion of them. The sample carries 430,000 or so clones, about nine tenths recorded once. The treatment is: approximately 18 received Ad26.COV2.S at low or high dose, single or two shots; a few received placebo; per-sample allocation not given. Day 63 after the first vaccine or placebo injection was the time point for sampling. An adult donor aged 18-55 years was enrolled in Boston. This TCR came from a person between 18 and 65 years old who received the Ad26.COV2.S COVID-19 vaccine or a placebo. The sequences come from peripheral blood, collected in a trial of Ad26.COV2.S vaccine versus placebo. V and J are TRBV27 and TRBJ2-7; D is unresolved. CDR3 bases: TGTGCCAGCAAGGCTACAACGTCCTACGAGCAGTACTTC. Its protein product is CASKATTSYEQYF.